Following are 22 T cell receptor beta chains from one sample sequenced in a study of cytomegalovirus exposure and HLA in healthy donors. The PCR was carried out with 60 Vbeta primers and 13 Jbeta primers. TCRdb's table, derived via immunoSEQ multiplex PCR, lists solely in-frame clones and lacks some. The sample records under 150,000 clones, roughly 70% being singletons. Sequenced sample: PBMCs. Source of these receptors: a man in his fifties in good health and CMV-seropositive.

The V and J genes are TRBV4-2 and TRBJ1-2; 10 bases line up with TRBD1. Trimming removed 3 bases from V and 5 bases from J; junction bases left unmatched: 15. The CDR3 is 18 amino acids. Germline CDR1 reads LGHNA; CDR2 reads YNFKEQ. The CDR3 DNA reads TGTGCCAGCAGCCAGGAGGGACAGGGGCGTTCAAGAGTTTATGGCTACACCTTC. As protein: CASSQEGQGRSRVYGYTF.

This chain uses TRBV28 with TRBJ2-1; 7 nucleotides line up with TRBD2. The CDR3 length is 13 residues. Trimming cost V 6 bases and J 3 bases; bases outside gene matches: 2. Germline V gene lookup returns CDR1 MDHEN and CDR2 SYDVKM. The CDR3 DNA is TGTGCCAGCAGACTAGCGAACTACAATGAGCAGTTCTTC. It yields the protein CASRLANYNEQFF.

The V gene is TRBV18, the J gene TRBJ1-1, with 7 bases lining up with TRBD1. The CDR3 spans 14 residues. Unmatched junction bases numbered 3, after V lost 3 bases and J lost 2 bases. The germline V gene has CDR1 KGHSH and CDR2 LQKENI. The CDR3 loop is CASSPYRGNTEAFF. CDR3 bases: TGTGCCAGCTCACCCTACAGGGGTAACACTGAAGCTTTCTTT.

The rearrangement joins TRBV6-1 to TRBJ1-2, with TRBD1 matching over 9 bases. Germline assignment: CDR1 MNHNS and CDR2 SASEGT. The trim removed 4 bases at V and 4 bases at J, leaving 1 base unmatched. The CDR3 consists of 13 residues. The CDR3 coding sequence is TGTGCCAGCAGTGGGACAGGGGCCTATGGCTACACCTTC. Amino acids: CASSGTGAYGYTF.

V and J are TRBV5-1 and TRBJ1-4; unclear D gene. The CDR3 has 15 amino acids. The V end lost 4 bases, the J end lost 0 bases, and 10 bases lay between the germline ends. Per germline, CDR1 SGHRS and CDR2 YFSETQ. CDR3 amino acids: CASSRDGATNEKLFF. The DNA of the CDR3 is TGCGCCAGCAGCCGTGACGGAGCAACTAATGAAAAACTGTTTTTT.

This chain connects TRBV9 to TRBJ1-1, with 7 bases identical to TRBD1. The CDR3 totals 15 residues. Germline V gene data show CDR1 as SGDLS and CDR2 as YYNGEE. V was pared by 4 bases and J by 3 bases, with 9 bases of the junction left unmatched. CDR3 coding DNA: TGTGCCAGCAGCCCGCGGGGACAGCTCGACACTGAAGCTTTCTTT. It yields the protein CASSPRGQLDTEAFF.

The chain employs TRBV19 and TRBJ1-2, with a possible D match to TRBD1 (6 bases). Between the trimmed V and J ends, which lost 0 bases and 0 bases, there was a span of 14 bases. Germline V gene data show CDR1 as LNHDA and CDR2 as SQIVND (reference sequence). The CDR3 length is 17 residues. CDR3 sequence reads: CASSIEGSRQANYGYTF. The CDR3 bases are TGTGCCAGTAGTATAGAGGGGTCCCGACAGGCTAACTATGGCTACACCTTC. The variable domain in full, completed from reference TRBV19 and TRBJ1-2, reads DGGITQSPKYLFRKEGQNVTLSCEQNLNHDAMYWYRQDPGQGLRLIYYSQIVNDFQKGDIAEGYSVSREKKESFPLTVTSAQKNPTAFYLCASSIEGSRQANYGYTFGSGTRLTVV.

J is TRBJ2-1 and V is TRBV7-2, with D maybe TRBD2 (6 bases). In germline, CDR1 is SGHTA, CDR2 FQGNSA. V was pared by 2 bases and J by 5 bases, with 13 bases between. This CDR3 region has 15 residues. Written as DNA, the CDR3 is TGTGCCAGCAGCTTAACGAGGACTACTAACAATGAGCAGTTCTTC. Amino acids: CASSLTRTTNNEQFF.

This clone was seen a few times. The rearrangement joins TRBV28 to TRBJ2-1, with 10 bases identical to TRBD2. The ends lost 5 bases at V and 10 bases at J; junction bases unmatched: 11. CDR3 length: 15 residues. Germline CDR1 reads MDHEN; CDR2 reads SYDVKM. The CDR3 here is CASSIPSGSRKEQFF. The CDR3 DNA reads as TGTGCCAGCAGTATCCCTAGCGGGAGCAGAAAAGAGCAGTTCTTC. Full variable domain (missing parts from reference TRBV28 and TRBJ2-1): DVKVTQSSRYLVKRTGEKVFLECVQDMDHENMFWYRQDPGLGLRLIYFSYDVKMKEKGDIPEGYSVSREKKERFSLILESASTNQTSMYLCASSIPSGSRKEQFFGPGTRLTVL.

V gene TRBV2 combines with J gene TRBJ2-7, with TRBD1 matching 9 bases. The germline CDR1 and CDR2 sequences are SNHLY and FYNNEI. The J segment lost 2 bases and the V segment lost 5 bases, leaving 4 bases of the junction unmatched. The CDR3 is made up of 14 amino acids. CDR3 coding DNA: TGTGCCAGCAGTTTGAACAGGGGGCCCTACGAGCAGTACTTC. Translated: CASSLNRGPYEQYF.

The chain links TRBV6-1 to TRBJ2-7; 12 nucleotides agree with TRBD1. The ends lost 7 bases at V and 7 bases at J; junction bases unmatched: 5. This CDR3 region has 13 residues. Per germline, CDR1 MNHNS and CDR2 SASEGT. CDR3 region: CASKGQGAREQYF. In DNA, the CDR3 is TGTGCCAGCAAGGGACAGGGGGCGAGGGAGCAGTACTTC.

The chain recombines TRBV18 with TRBJ2-3; possibly TRBD2 for D (7 bases). This CDR3 contains 12 residues. CDR1 is KGHSH and CDR2 is LQKENI in the germline V gene. V lost 8 bases to trimming and J lost 6 bases, with 12 bases between them. Here the CDR3 reads CASRGAGDTQYF. The CDR3 DNA follows: TGTGCCAGCCGGGGGGCAGGGGATACGCAGTATTTT.

The V call is TRBV5-1, the J call TRBJ1-1; the D gene is possibly TRBD1 (5 bases). This CDR3 spans 15 amino acids. Germline CDR1 SGHRS, CDR2 YFSETQ. V lost 4 bases and J 1 base, leaving 14 bases between the germline ends. This chain's CDR3 is CASSPGGAANTEAFF. CDR3 coding DNA: TGCGCCAGCAGCCCTGGCGGGGCAGCGAACACTGAAGCTTTCTTT.

This clone came up a few times. CDR3 nucleotides: TGTGCCAGCAGCTCCCGACAGGCCGATGAAAAACTGTTTTTT. Amino acid sequence: CASSSRQADEKLFF. The chain carries TRBV6-6 and TRBJ1-4, with D maybe TRBD1 (6 bases). V lost 6 bases and J lost 6, with 14 bases in between. Germline V gene data show CDR1 as MNHNY and CDR2 as SVGAGI (reference sequence). This CDR3 spans 14 amino acids.

CDR3 protein: CASSQQDGDRAYF. The DNA for the CDR3 is TGCGCCAGCAGCCAGCAGGATGGGGACAGGGCCTACTTC. J is TRBJ2-5 and V is TRBV4-1; 9 nucleotides agree with TRBD1. Looked up from germline, CDR1 is MGHRA and CDR2 is YSYEKL. The CDR3 length is 13 residues. The V gene end was trimmed by 3 bases and the J gene end by 14 bases; junction bases not matched to a gene: 10.

J is TRBJ1-2 and V is TRBV6-1, with D possibly TRBD1 on 5 matching bases. The V gene's germline CDR1 is MNHNS and CDR2 SASEGT. V gave up 6 bases and J gave up 9 bases, with 17 bases separating them. The CDR3 runs to 13 residues. CDR3 nucleotides: TGTGCCAGCAGGGAACAGGCCCGTAGTAGCTACACCTTC. Amino acids: CASREQARSSYTF.

CDR3 coding DNA: TGCGCCAGCAGCTTAACGGGGGGACACGAAGCTTTCTTT. It specifies CASSLTGGHEAFF. The chain joins TRBV5-1 to TRBJ1-1; TRBD1 might be the D (6 bases). Trimming removed 2 bases from V and 8 bases from J, with 13 bases in between. Looked up from germline, CDR1 is SGHRS and CDR2 is YFSETQ. The CDR3 runs 13 residues.

CDR3 residues: CASGLVGTAPNYGYTF. As DNA, the CDR3 is TGTGCTAGTGGTTTGGTCGGTACAGCTCCTAACTATGGCTACACCTTC. The gene calls are TRBV12-5 and TRBJ1-2; D gene unclear. Germline lookup yields CDR1 LGHNT and CDR2 FRNRAP. Trimming shortened V by 0 bases and J by 0 bases, and 11 bases separated the two germline ends. The CDR3 extends over 16 amino acids.

This chain joins TRBV5-1 and TRBJ2-2; TRBD1 aligns across 10 bases. The CDR3 is 15 residues long. Losses at the gene ends were 0 bases for V and 7 bases for J; bases not matched to a gene: 3. CDR1 is SGHRS, CDR2 YFSETQ, per germline. The CDR3 DNA reads as TGCGCCAGCAGCTTGGAAGGACAGGGGGTCGGGGAGCTGTTTTTT. It is translated as CASSLEGQGVGELFF.

V is TRBV18 and J is TRBJ1-1; 12 bases fit TRBD1. CDR1 is KGHSH, CDR2 LQKENI, per germline. There are 16 residues in the CDR3. Trimming at V came to 1 base and at J to 3 bases, leaving 3 bases not matched to a gene. The CDR3 reads CASSPLGTGGYTEAFF. The DNA of the CDR3 is TGTGCCAGCTCACCACTGGGGACAGGGGGCTACACTGAAGCTTTCTTT.

The CDR3 here is CASSSSPDRNYGYTF. CDR3 nucleotide sequence: TGTGCCAGCAGTTCCTCGCCGGACAGAAACTATGGCTACACCTTC. The rearrangement uses TRBV6-5 and TRBJ1-2, with TRBD1 as a possible D gene (6 bases). In germline, CDR1 is MNHEY, CDR2 SVGAGI. Trimming cost V 4 bases and J 2 bases, with 14 bases left between them. There are 15 residues in the CDR3.

This clone was counted a few times. The chain has TRBV27 and TRBJ2-2, with a weak D call TRBD1 (6 bases). V lost 5 bases to trimming and J lost 5 bases, with 15 bases between them. CDR1 is MNHEY and CDR2 is SMNVEV in the germline V gene (reference sequence). The CDR3 covers 15 residues. The CDR3 reads CASSLRTVVTGELFF. The CDR3 DNA is TGTGCCAGCAGTCTCAGGACAGTAGTGACCGGGGAGCTGTTTTTT.